The 9 T cell receptor beta chains below were found in one sample sequenced in a study of shared clonotypes between healthy human individuals. Naive CD8 cells comprised CD45RO-negative, CCR7-positively selected cells, excluding terminally differentiated effector memory CD45RA+ cells. TCRdb's copy holds only in-frame clones and misses some; the assay was immunoSEQ multiplex PCR. The top ten clones hold roughly 1.1% of a sample with roughly 2 million clones, approximately 94% of them seen once. The source material was naive CD8+ T cells sorted from blood. These receptors were taken from a man younger than 30 in good health.

V is TRBV28 and J is TRBJ2-2, with D tentatively TRBD1 (5 bases). Per germline, CDR1 MDHEN and CDR2 SYDVKM. V lost 5 bases to trimming and J lost 1 base, with 8 bases between them. The CDR3 sequence is 14 residues long. Here the CDR3 reads CASSQTGNTGELFF. CDR3 nucleotide sequence: TGTGCCAGCAGTCAAACAGGGAACACCGGGGAGCTGTTTTTT.

This clone was seen a handful of times. The same CDR3 can be traced to other DNA sequences in this sample. The chain couples TRBV9 to TRBJ1-1; TRBD1 is a possible D gene (6 bases). The CDR3 contains 14 residues. Deletions cut 3 bases from V and 1 base from J, with 10 bases between. Germline CDR1 reads SGDLS; CDR2 reads YYNGEE. As DNA, the CDR3 is TGTGCCAGCAGCGCGGGACAATCGAACACTGAAGCTTTCTTT. Translated, it gives CASSAGQSNTEAFF.

V gene TRBV10-2 combines with J gene TRBJ2-3, with 11 nucleotides matching TRBD2. Germline V CDR1 and CDR2: WSHSY, SAAADI. The CDR3 has 15 residues. Losses at the gene ends were 7 bases for V and 0 bases for J; bases not matched to a gene: 3. CDR3 in amino acids: CASNLAGGSTDTQYF. The DNA of the CDR3 is TGCGCCAGCAACTTAGCGGGGGGGAGCACAGATACGCAGTATTTT.

V is TRBV7-9 and J is TRBJ2-2; 9 bases line up with TRBD1. From germline, CDR1 is SEHNR and CDR2 FQNEAQ (reference sequence). CDR3 length equals 15 residues. The junction had 7 bases not matched to a gene; V was cut back by 6 bases and J by 5 bases. The CDR3 sequence: CASRHRDRDTGELFF. DNA of the CDR3: TGTGCCAGCAGGCACAGGGACAGGGATACCGGGGAGCTGTTTTTT.

The V gene is TRBV4-1, the J gene TRBJ2-5; 12 bases are a match to TRBD2. Germline assignment: CDR1 MGHRA and CDR2 YSYEKL. J gave up 5 bases and V 4 bases, and 8 bases lay outside the gene matches. The CDR3 length is 16 residues. The CDR3 coding sequence is TGCGCCAGCAGCCCCAGACTAGCGGGAGTCATGGAGACCCAGTACTTC. It translates to CASSPRLAGVMETQYF.

The chain carries TRBV7-2 and TRBJ1-2; 8 nucleotides line up with TRBD1. The germline V gene encodes CDR1 SGHTA and CDR2 FQGNSA. V trimming: 3 bases; J trimming: 8 bases; junction bases outside the gene matches: 11. The CDR3 totals 15 residues. CDR3 sequence: CASSFLGQGAEGYTF. CDR3 bases: TGTGCCAGCAGCTTCCTGGGTCAGGGGGCGGAGGGCTACACCTTC.

The chain has TRBV7-8 and TRBJ2-7; 8 nucleotides agree with TRBD1. V was pared by 2 bases and J by 0 bases, with 0 bases of the junction left unmatched. Germline V CDR1 and CDR2: SGHVS, FQNEAQ. This CDR3 is built from 14 residues. In DNA form, the CDR3 reads TGTGCCAGCAGCTTACAGGGGGCCTCCTACGAGCAGTACTTC. Protein: CASSLQGASYEQYF.

The chain employs TRBV7-9 and TRBJ1-1; D uncertain. V dropped 4 bases and J dropped 11 bases, with 14 bases sitting between them. This CDR3 spans 12 amino acids. The V gene's germline CDR1 is SEHNR and CDR2 FQNEAQ (reference sequence). The CDR3 region has the DNA TGTGCCAGCAGCTCCCCCACGGCAGAGGCTTTCTTT. This encodes CASSSPTAEAFF.

J is TRBJ1-5 and V is TRBV11-2; 7 bases are shared with TRBD1. The length of the CDR3 is 16 residues. V lost 5 bases, J lost 0 bases, and 7 bases stayed unmatched. Per germline, CDR1 SGHAT and CDR2 FQNNGV. CDR3 residues: CASSRLDRASNQPQHF. DNA of the CDR3: TGTGCCAGCAGCCGCCTCGACAGGGCTAGCAATCAGCCCCAGCATTTT.